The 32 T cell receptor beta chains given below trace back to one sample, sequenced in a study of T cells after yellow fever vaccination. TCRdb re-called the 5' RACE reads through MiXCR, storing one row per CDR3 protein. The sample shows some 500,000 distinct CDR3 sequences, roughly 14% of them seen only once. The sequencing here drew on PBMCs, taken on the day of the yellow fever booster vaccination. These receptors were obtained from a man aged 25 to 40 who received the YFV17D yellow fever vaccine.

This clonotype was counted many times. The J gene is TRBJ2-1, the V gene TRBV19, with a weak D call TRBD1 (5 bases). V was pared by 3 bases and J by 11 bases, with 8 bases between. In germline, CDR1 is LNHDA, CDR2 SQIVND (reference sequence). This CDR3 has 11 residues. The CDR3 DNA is TGTGCCAGTAGTATTTGGGGCAAGCAGTTCTTC. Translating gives CASSIWGKQFF.

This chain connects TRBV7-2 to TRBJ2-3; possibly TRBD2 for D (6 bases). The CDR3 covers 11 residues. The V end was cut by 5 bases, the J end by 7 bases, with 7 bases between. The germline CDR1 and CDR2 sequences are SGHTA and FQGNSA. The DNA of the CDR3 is TGTGCCAGCAGCCGGGACTATACGCAGTATTTT. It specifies CASSRDYTQYF.

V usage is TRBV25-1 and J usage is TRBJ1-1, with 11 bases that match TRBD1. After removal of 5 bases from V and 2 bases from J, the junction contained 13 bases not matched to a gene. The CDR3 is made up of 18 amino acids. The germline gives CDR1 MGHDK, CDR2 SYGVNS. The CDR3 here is CASSPFGGQGAGNTEAFF. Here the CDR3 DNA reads TGTGCCAGCAGTCCCTTCGGTGGACAGGGGGCGGGAAACACTGAAGCTTTCTTT.

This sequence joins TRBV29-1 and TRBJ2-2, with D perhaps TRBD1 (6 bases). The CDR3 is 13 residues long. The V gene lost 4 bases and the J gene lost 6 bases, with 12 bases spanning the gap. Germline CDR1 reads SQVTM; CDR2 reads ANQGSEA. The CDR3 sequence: CSVGGQAAGELFF. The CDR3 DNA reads TGCAGCGTTGGGGGGCAAGCGGCCGGGGAGCTGTTTTTT.

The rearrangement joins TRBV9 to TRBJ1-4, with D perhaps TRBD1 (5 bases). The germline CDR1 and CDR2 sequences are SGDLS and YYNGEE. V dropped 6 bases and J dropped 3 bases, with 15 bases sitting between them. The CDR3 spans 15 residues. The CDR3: CASTQGGEPNEKLFF. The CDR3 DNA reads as TGTGCCAGCACCCAAGGAGGGGAGCCTAATGAAAAACTGTTTTTT.

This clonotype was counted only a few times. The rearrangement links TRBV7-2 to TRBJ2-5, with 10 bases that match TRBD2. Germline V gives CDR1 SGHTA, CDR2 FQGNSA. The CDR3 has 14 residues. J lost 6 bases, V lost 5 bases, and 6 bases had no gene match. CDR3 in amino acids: CASSLGLAEKTQYF. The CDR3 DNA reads TGTGCCAGCAGCCTCGGACTAGCGGAAAAGACCCAGTACTTC.

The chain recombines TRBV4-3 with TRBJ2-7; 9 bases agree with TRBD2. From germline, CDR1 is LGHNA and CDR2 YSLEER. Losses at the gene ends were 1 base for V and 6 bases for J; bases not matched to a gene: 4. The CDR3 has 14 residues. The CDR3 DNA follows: TGCGCCAGCAGCCAAGTCCTAGCGGGACCCGAGCAGTACTTC. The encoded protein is CASSQVLAGPEQYF.

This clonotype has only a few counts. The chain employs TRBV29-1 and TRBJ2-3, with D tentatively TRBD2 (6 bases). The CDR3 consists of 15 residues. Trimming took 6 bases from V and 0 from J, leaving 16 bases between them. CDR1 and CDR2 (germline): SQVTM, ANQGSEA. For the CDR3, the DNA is TGCAGCGTCGGGCGGGAAGCAACTAGCACAGATACGCAGTATTTT. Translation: CSVGREATSTDTQYF.

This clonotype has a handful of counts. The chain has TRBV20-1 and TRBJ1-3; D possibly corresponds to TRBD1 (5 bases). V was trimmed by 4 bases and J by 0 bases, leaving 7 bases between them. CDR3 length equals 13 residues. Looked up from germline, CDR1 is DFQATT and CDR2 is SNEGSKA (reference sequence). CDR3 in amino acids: CSAKDTSGNTIYF. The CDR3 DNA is TGCAGTGCTAAGGACACCTCTGGAAACACCATATATTTT.

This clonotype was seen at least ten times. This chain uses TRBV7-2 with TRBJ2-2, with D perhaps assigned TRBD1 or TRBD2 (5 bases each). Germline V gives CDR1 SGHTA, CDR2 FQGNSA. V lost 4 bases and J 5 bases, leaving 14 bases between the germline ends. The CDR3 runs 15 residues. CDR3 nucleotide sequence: TGTGCCAGCAGCTCGGGGCTAGATCTAACCGGGGAGCTGTTTTTT. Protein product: CASSSGLDLTGELFF.

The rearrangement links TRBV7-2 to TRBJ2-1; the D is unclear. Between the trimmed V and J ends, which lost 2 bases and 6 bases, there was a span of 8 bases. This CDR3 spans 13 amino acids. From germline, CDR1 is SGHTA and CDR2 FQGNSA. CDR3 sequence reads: CASSLFERNEQFF. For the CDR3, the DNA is TGTGCCAGCAGCTTATTTGAGCGCAATGAGCAGTTCTTC.

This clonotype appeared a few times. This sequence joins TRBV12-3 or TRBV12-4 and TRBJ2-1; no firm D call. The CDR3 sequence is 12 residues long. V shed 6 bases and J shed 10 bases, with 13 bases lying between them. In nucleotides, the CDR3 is TGTGCCAGCAGCCCTTTTCAACAGGAGCAGTTCTTC. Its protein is CASSPFQQEQFF.

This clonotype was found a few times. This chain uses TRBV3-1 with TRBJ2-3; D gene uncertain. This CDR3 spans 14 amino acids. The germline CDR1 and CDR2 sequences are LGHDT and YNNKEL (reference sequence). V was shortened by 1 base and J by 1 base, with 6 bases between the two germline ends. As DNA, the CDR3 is TGTGCCAGCAGCCAAGGTGTAGGCACAGATACGCAGTATTTT. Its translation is CASSQGVGTDTQYF.

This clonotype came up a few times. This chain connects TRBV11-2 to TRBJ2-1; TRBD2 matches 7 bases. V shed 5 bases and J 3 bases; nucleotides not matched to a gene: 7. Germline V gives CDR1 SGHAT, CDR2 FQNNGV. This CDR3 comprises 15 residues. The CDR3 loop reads CASSHTGGSYNEQFF. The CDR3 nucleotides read TGTGCCAGCAGCCATACCGGCGGGAGCTACAATGAGCAGTTCTTC.

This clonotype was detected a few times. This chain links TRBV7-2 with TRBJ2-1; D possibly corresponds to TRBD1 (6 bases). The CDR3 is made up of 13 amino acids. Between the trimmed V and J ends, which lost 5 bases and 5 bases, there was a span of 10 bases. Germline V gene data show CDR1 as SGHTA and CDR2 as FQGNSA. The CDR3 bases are TGTGCCAGCAGCATGAACAGGGACAATGAGCAGTTCTTC. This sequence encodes CASSMNRDNEQFF.

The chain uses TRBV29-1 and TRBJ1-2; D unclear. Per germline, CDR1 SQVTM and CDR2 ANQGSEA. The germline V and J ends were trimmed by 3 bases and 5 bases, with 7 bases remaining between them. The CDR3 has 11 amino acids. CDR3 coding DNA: TGCAGCGTTGACCCTCAGTATGGCTACACCTTC. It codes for CSVDPQYGYTF.

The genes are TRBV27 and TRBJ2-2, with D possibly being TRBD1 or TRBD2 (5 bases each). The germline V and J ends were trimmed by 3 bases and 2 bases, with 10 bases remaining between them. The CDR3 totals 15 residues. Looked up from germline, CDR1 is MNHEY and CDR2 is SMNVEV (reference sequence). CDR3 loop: CASSFWGINTGELFF. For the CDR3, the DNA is TGTGCCAGCAGTTTCTGGGGGATAAACACCGGGGAGCTGTTTTTT.

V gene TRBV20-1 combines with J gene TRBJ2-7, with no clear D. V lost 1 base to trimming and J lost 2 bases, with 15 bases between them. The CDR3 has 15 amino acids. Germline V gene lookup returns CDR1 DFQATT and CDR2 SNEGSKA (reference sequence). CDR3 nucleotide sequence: TGCAGTGCTAGAGGTCTAGGGTATCCTCCCTACGAGCAGTACTTC. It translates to CSARGLGYPPYEQYF.

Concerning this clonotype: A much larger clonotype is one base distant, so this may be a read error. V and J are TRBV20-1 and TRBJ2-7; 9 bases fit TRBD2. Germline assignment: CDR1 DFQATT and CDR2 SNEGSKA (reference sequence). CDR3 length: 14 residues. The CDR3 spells CCARGASGTYEQYF. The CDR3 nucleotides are TGCTGTGCTAGAGGGGCTAGCGGGACCTACGAGCAGTACTTC.

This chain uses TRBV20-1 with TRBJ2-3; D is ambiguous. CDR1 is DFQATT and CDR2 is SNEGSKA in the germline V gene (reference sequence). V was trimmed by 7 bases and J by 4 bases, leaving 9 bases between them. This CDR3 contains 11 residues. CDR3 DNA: TGCAGTGTCAAGGTAGCAGATACGCAGTATTTT. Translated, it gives CSVKVADTQYF.

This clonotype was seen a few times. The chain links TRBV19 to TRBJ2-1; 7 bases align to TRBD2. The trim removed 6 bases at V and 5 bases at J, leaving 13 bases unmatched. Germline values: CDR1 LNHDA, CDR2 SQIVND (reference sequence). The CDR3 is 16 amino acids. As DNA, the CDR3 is TGTGCCAGTAGGCCCACTAGCGTCCTGCGGAACAATGAGCAGTTCTTC. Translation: CASRPTSVLRNNEQFF.

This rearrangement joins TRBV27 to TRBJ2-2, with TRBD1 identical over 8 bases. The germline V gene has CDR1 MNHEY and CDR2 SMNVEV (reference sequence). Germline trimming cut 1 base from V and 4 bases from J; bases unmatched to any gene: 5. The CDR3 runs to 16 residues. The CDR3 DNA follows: TGTGCCAGCAGTTTATGGTGGGGACAGGTCACCGGGGAGCTGTTTTTT. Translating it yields CASSLWWGQVTGELFF.

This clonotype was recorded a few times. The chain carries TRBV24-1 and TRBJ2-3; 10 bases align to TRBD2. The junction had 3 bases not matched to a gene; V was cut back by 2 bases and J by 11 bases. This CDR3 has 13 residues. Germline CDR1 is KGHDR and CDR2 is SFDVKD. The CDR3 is CATSDSLAGGQYF. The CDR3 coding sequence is TGTGCCACCAGTGATTCGTTAGCGGGAGGGCAGTATTTT.

CDR3 sequence: CASSQSGHEQFF. The CDR3 coding sequence is TGTGCCAGCAGCCAGAGCGGCCATGAGCAGTTCTTC. The genes are TRBV12-3 or TRBV12-4 and TRBJ2-1; D is perhaps TRBD2 (5 bases). V was clipped by 6 bases and J by 8 bases, with 11 bases between them. This CDR3 has 12 residues.

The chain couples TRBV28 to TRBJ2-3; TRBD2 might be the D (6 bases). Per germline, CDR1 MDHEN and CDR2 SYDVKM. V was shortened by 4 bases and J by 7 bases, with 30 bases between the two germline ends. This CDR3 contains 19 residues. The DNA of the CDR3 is TGTGCCAGCAGTTCTCCCGCCCAGGGACCAGGGACTGCAAGTTATACGCAGTATTTT. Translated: CASSSPAQGPGTASYTQYF.

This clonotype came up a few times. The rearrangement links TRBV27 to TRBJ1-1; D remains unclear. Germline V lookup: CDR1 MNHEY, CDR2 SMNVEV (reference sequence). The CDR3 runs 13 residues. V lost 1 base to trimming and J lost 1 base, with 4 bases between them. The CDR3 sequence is CASSLFTNTEAFF. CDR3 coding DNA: TGTGCCAGCAGTTTATTTACGAACACTGAAGCTTTCTTT.

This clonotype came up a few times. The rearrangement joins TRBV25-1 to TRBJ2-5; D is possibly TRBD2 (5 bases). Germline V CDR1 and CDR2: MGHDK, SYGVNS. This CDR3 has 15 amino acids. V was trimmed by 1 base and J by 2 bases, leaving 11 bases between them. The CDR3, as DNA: TGTGCCAGCAGTGAATGGAGAGGGCGTCAAGAGACCCAGTACTTC. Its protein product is CASSEWRGRQETQYF.

The CDR3 is CASSLLAGGPRDEQFF. CDR3 nucleotides: TGTGCCAGCAGCTTACTAGCGGGAGGGCCTAGGGATGAGCAGTTCTTC. This sequence joins TRBV12-3 or TRBV12-4 and TRBJ2-1, with TRBD2 matching over 13 bases. With 6 bases clipped from V and 8 bases from J, the junction kept 10 bases outside the gene matches. The CDR3 length is 16 residues.

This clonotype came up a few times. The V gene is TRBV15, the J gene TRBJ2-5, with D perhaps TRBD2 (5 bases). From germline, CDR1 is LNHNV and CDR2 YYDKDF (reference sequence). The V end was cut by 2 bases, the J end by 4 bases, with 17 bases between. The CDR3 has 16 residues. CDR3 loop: CATSRSDFGGSETQYF. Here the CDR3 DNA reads TGTGCCACCAGCAGATCGGACTTTGGTGGGTCAGAGACCCAGTACTTC.

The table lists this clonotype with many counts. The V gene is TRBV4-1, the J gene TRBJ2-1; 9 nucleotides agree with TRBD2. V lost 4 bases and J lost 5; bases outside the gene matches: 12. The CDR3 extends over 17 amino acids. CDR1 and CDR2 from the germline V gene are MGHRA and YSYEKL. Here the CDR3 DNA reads TGCGCCAGCAGCCCCAGATCCCTAGCGGGGCATGACAATGAGCAGTTCTTC. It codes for CASSPRSLAGHDNEQFF.

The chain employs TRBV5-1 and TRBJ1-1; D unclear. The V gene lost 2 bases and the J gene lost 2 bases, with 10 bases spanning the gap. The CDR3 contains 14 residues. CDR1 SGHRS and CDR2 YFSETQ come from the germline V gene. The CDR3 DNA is TGCGCCAGCAGCTTAGATCCGGGAAACACTGAAGCTTTCTTT. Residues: CASSLDPGNTEAFF.

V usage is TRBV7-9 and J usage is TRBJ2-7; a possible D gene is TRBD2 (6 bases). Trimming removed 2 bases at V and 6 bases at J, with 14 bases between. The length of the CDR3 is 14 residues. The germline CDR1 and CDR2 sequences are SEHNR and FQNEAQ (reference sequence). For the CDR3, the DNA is TGTGCCAGCAGCTTAACTAGCCATCCTAGCGAGCAGTACTTC. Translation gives CASSLTSHPSEQYF.